This T cell receptor beta chain was identified in a study of tumor and adjacent non-tumor tissue in lung cancer. There are 16 residues in the CDR3. Germline CDR1 is SGHNT and CDR2 is YYREEE (reference sequence). A modified ARM-PCR protocol with three rounds of nested PCR amplified TCRbeta. TCRdb called the multiplex PCR reads again in MiXCR, with one record for every CDR3 protein. The repertoire holds fewer than 100,000 distinct CDR3 sequences, with 80% to 90% as singletons. RNA was extracted from bulk tissue without any cell sorting. The normal lung tissue was taken more than 3 cm from the tumor edge. Of note for this clonotype: Germline is not matched at one junction end, which may reflect a read error.

Sequenced material: distant non-tumor lung tissue. The chain links TRBV5-4 to TRBJ1-4; 8 bases line up with TRBD1. The receptor was derived from a man aged 55 to 70 with non-small cell lung cancer. In nucleotides, the CDR3 is TGTACCAGCAGCTTAGGACAGGGTGCAACTAATGAAAAACTATTTTTT. This translates into CTSSLGQGATNEKLFF. The complete variable domain, with remaining parts taken from reference TRBV5-4 and TRBJ1-4, reads ETGVTQSPTHLIKTRGQQVTLRCSSQSGHNTVSWYQQALGQGPQFIFQYYREEENGRGNFPPRFSGLQFPNYSSELNVNALELDDSALYLCTSSLGQGATNEKLFFGSGTQLSVL.